This TCR beta chain was observed in a study of blood T cells in healthy people across ages (dated by TCRdb to the mid-2010s). About the full investigation: Template switching captured roughly one uniquely barcoded TCR beta cDNA molecule per two T cells in model experiments. The study measured age-related changes in TCR beta repertoire diversity using deep sequencing normalized with unique cDNA molecular identifiers. Two additional independent replicas of 1 million unique cDNA reads from the same blood draw were analyzed for two donors (one aged 18 to 30 and one aged 80 or older). Donors were grouped into four age groups: young (average roughly 17 years), middle-aged (over 35), aged (around 60) and long-lived (over 80).

The V end loses 1 base and the J end loses 5 bases, and a stretch of 14 bases separates them. There are 16 amino acids in the CDR3, from cysteine to phenylalanine inclusive. Just the 48-base CDR3 DNA is kept, in frame starting at base 1. Via the germline V gene, CDR1 is SGHTA and CDR2 FQGNSA. Donors were about 36 systemically healthy Caucasian individuals from Russia aged roughly 6 to 90 years. Approximately 9 milliliters of peripheral blood were collected from each donor into EDTA-treated Vacutainer tubes. Ficoll-Paque density-gradient centrifugation was used to isolate PBMCs, with at least 6 million per sample. Trizol reagent was used to extract total RNA from PBMCs, with at least 5.5 micrograms per sample. The percentages of naive CD45RAhigh/CD27high T cells were determined by flow cytometry on a PBMC aliquot from every donor. Details on this clonotype: Its cognate antigen has yet to be identified. Base qualities are not provided; no much larger clone lies one nucleotide away.

Study-wide findings and limitations: As age increased, observed TCR beta diversity per million T cells dropped in a roughly linear way, and a significant reduction was already evident by age 40. Conclusive comparison of naive and antigen-experienced compartments was prevented by the profiling of bulk unsorted PBMCs. Because the CMV infection status of the donors was unknown, age-related changes in expanded clonotypes may potentially have been confounded. A strong correlation was found between observed TCR beta diversity and the percentage of naive T cells measured by flow cytometry. Compared with the aged group, more naive CD4+ T cells, fewer expanded clones and increased TCR diversity were shown by the long-lived group, suggesting age selection. Total diversity estimates from one million sequenced T cells were considered lower bounds and underestimates.

Receptor libraries were prepared by 5' RACE. Sequenced using an Illumina HiSeq 2500. The second PCR ran for about 7 to 11 cycles and used a J-beta primer mix along with a sample-barcoded 5' primer. A unique molecular identifier was introduced onto each TCR beta cDNA molecule by a template-switch 5' adaptor carrying 12 random nucleotides. At least 2.5 million CDR3-containing paired-end reads were obtained from each sample. All of the RNA was converted into first-strand cDNA using the Mint cDNA synthesis kit, with a TRBC-specific oligonucleotide serving as the primer. Following uracil-DNA glycosylase treatment, all cDNA underwent a first 18-cycle PCR with the universal primers M1SS and BC2_uni_R. For the original study's pipeline: Each sample was normalized by randomly selecting 1 million high-quality reads, each carrying a distinct molecular identifier. Instead of being binned into consensus sequences, reads that shared molecular identifiers were thrown out. MiTCR, with a Q25 quality threshold and the strictest error-elimination algorithm, was used for CDR3 identification, clonotype clustering and error correction. A nonparametric unseen species model with Euler transformation was used to estimate a lower bound on total TCR beta diversity. TCRdb reprocessing: public reads trimmed at Q25 with fastp, clones called with MiXCR, in-frame beta chains kept. One record per CDR3 amino acid sequence lists the most common genes and DNA. TCRdb assigned the V and J calls; the authors' analysis was not used. Counted in this sample were more than 900,000 distinct CDR3 sequences; roughly 28% of them appeared once. Of the sample, roughly 10% is held by the ten largest clones.

The sample was also linked to a second study, of T cells of mothers and their children. The second study reports: The donors were nine systemically healthy Caucasian individuals, made up of three mothers and their six children. cDNA synthesis consumed the entire amount of extracted RNA, loaded at approximately 1.6 ug RNA in each 15 ul reaction. In the second PCR, sample barcodes and 2-4 random nucleotides were introduced via the M1S primer. Over 8 million TCR beta CDR3 reads were obtained for each mother, and approximately 3.2 million reads were obtained for each child. Thymic selection similarly shapes TCR recombination output in related and unrelated pairs, with minor effect from inherited differences. Related mother-child pairs always showed normalized repertoire overlap that was slightly higher than in unrelated mother-child pairs, though the difference was never significant. No persistent microchimeric T cell clones were detected, at a sensitivity of around 97 clones per million clonotypes. To look for features that set related mother-child pairs apart from unrelated individuals, the researchers ran deep NGS to compare the TCR beta repertoires of mothers and children. Mothers averaged about 37 +/- 4 years of age and children averaged around 10 +/- 4 years. After adapter ligation with NEBNext reagents, the libraries were sequenced on Illumina HiSeq 2000 with 100+100 nt paired-end reads. To avoid cross-contamination, the mother libraries and the child libraries were prepared a month apart and sequenced in separate runs. Between roughly 500,000 and 2,100,000 distinct TCR beta clonotypes were identified per donor. Naive TCR beta clonotypes were estimated from low-frequency clonotypes matched to each donor's FACS-determined naive share, without sorting.

In this chain, TRBV7-2 is recombined with TRBJ1-4, with the D gene uncertain. Sequenced: blood. The receptor was isolated from a woman between 35 and 50 years old in good health. The nucleotide sequence reads TGTGCCAGCAGCTTAGTAGCGGCTAGCTACAATGAAAAACTGTTTTTT. This gives the protein CASSLVAASYNEKLFF. When the CDR3 is completed using the reference TRBV7-2 and TRBJ1-4 genes on either side, the full variable domain is GAGVSQSPSNKVTEKGKDVELRCDPISGHTALYWYRQSLGQGLEFLIYFQGNSAPDKSGLPSDRFSAERTGGSVSTLTIQRTQQEDSAVYLCASSLVAASYNEKLFFGSGTQLSVL.